What follows are 23 T cell receptor beta chains derived from one specimen sequenced in a study of blood T cells in healthy people across ages. Combining a sample-barcoded 5' primer with a J-beta primer mix, a second PCR ran for roughly 7 to 11 cycles. TCRdb re-called the 5' RACE reads with MiXCR, one entry per CDR3 protein. The data hold more than 1,400,000 distinct CDR3 sequences, with around two fifths observed a single time. The sample consisted of blood. The receptors derive from a woman between 18 and 30 years old in good health.

The V call is TRBV6-2 or TRBV6-3, the J call TRBJ1-5, with a possible D match to TRBD1 (6 bases). The V and J ends lost 0 bases and 2 bases respectively, with 11 bases between them. The CDR3 has 16 residues. In germline, CDR1 is MNHEY, CDR2 SVGEGT. The CDR3 sequence is CASSYSWEGGNQPQHF. CDR3 DNA: TGTGCCAGCAGTTACTCTTGGGAGGGGGGCAATCAGCCCCAGCATTTT.

Concerning this clonotype itself: One end of the junction does not line up with germline, which may come from a read error. V gene TRBV30 combines with J gene TRBJ2-3, with D uncertain. This CDR3 has 11 amino acids. In germline, CDR1 is GTSNPN, CDR2 SVGIG (reference sequence). CDR3 bases: TGTGCCTGGGGTGTTGAGGATACGCAGTATTTT. Translation: CAWGVEDTQYF.

The V gene is TRBV4-1, the J gene TRBJ1-1; 9 bases map to TRBD1. Germline V lookup: CDR1 MGHRA, CDR2 YSYEKL. Trimming took 2 bases from V and 3 from J; bases not matched to a gene: 7. The CDR3 has 16 residues. CDR3 region: CASSQWADRGYTEAFF. The CDR3 region has the DNA TGCGCCAGCAGCCAATGGGCGGACAGGGGTTACACTGAAGCTTTCTTT.

In its sample, this clonotype was seen a few times. The rearrangement uses TRBV28 and TRBJ2-5; D possibly corresponds to TRBD1 (6 bases). This CDR3 is 13 amino acids long. The germline CDR1 and CDR2 sequences are MDHEN and SYDVKM. V was shortened by 3 bases and J by 5 bases, with 10 bases between the two germline ends. The CDR3 region has the DNA TGTGCCAGCAGTTTTGGGGGCCCGGAGACCCAGTACTTC. It encodes CASSFGGPETQYF.

V gene TRBV28 combines with J gene TRBJ2-7; TRBD1 or TRBD2 may be the D gene (6 bases each). CDR1 MDHEN and CDR2 SYDVKM come from the germline V gene. V lost 7 bases, J lost 4 bases, and 20 bases lay in between. There are 15 residues in the CDR3. This CDR3 is CASIARGRKRYEQYF. The CDR3 coding sequence is TGTGCCAGCATAGCCCGGGGGCGGAAAAGGTACGAGCAGTACTTC.

This chain links TRBV5-1 with TRBJ2-5; TRBD1 is a possible D gene (6 bases). This CDR3 region has 13 residues. Germline V gene lookup returns CDR1 SGHRS and CDR2 YFSETQ. Trimming left V 4 bases short and J 7 bases short, with 14 bases between. The chain's CDR3 is CASSAHRERTQYF. Here the CDR3 DNA reads TGCGCCAGCAGCGCCCACAGGGAAAGGACCCAGTACTTC.

The chain links TRBV19 to TRBJ2-7, with TRBD1 identical over 8 bases. The CDR3 extends over 14 amino acids. Per germline, CDR1 LNHDA and CDR2 SQIVND (reference sequence). Losses at the gene ends were 5 bases for V and 5 bases for J; bases not matched to a gene: 8. The CDR3 loop reads CASSDTGGSNEQYF. The CDR3 DNA sequence: TGTGCCAGTAGTGACACAGGGGGTAGCAACGAGCAGTACTTC.

This clonotype was detected only a few times. The chain is built from TRBV13 and TRBJ2-5; perhaps TRBD2 as D (6 bases). Germline CDR1 is PRHDT and CDR2 is FYEKMQ (reference sequence). The V and J ends lost 2 bases and 5 bases respectively, with 15 bases between them. CDR3 size: 15 residues. The CDR3 region is CASSLRTKGEETQYF. CDR3 sequence (DNA): TGTGCCAGCAGCTTAAGGACTAAAGGAGAGGAGACCCAGTACTTC.

V gene TRBV3-1 combines with J gene TRBJ2-3; 7 nucleotides match TRBD2. Germline assignment: CDR1 LGHDT and CDR2 YNNKEL (reference sequence). CDR3 length: 15 amino acids. V trimming: 0 bases; J trimming: 6 bases; junction bases outside the gene matches: 6. CDR3 in DNA: TGTGCCAGCAGCCAAGAGCTCCGGGAGGACGATACGCAGTATTTT. Protein: CASSQELREDDTQYF.

The rearrangement joins TRBV20-1 to TRBJ2-7; D is perhaps TRBD2 (7 bases). The V end was cut by 0 bases, the J end by 4 bases, with 13 bases between. The CDR3 has 14 amino acids. Germline V lookup: CDR1 DFQATT, CDR2 SNEGSKA (reference sequence). The CDR3 here is CSAREGGAGYEQYF. The CDR3 region has the DNA TGCAGTGCTAGAGAGGGGGGGGCGGGGTACGAGCAGTACTTC.

This clonotype came up a few times. This chain links TRBV28 with TRBJ1-5; D gene ambiguous. There are 13 residues in the CDR3. Trimming shortened V by 7 bases and J by 3 bases, and 10 bases separated the two germline ends. Germline V gene sequence: CDR1 MDHEN, CDR2 SYDVKM. The CDR3 region has the DNA TGTGCCAGCAACGTAGACACCAATCAGCCCCAGCATTTT. It codes for CASNVDTNQPQHF. The variable domain in full, completed from reference TRBV28 and TRBJ1-5, reads DVKVTQSSRYLVKRTGEKVFLECVQDMDHENMFWYRQDPGLGLRLIYFSYDVKMKEKGDIPEGYSVSREKKERFSLILESASTNQTSMYLCASNVDTNQPQHFGDGTRLSIL.

The chain has TRBV27 and TRBJ2-7, with D possibly TRBD2 on 7 matching bases. V was shortened by 6 bases and J by 0 bases, with 15 bases between the two germline ends. The CDR3 covers 15 residues. Germline V gives CDR1 MNHEY, CDR2 SMNVEV (reference sequence). The CDR3 sequence is CASRLAGAVSYEQYF. The DNA for the CDR3 is TGTGCCAGCAGGTTGGCGGGGGCCGTCTCCTACGAGCAGTACTTC.

This clonotype occurred a few times. The chain employs TRBV5-1 and TRBJ1-2; D is ambiguous. CDR1 is SGHRS and CDR2 is YFSETQ in the germline V gene. The CDR3 spans 13 residues. Trimming pared 3 bases from V and 0 bases from J, leaving 6 bases between. CDR3: CASSSPTNYGYTF. DNA for the CDR3: TGCGCCAGCAGCTCCCCAACTAACTATGGCTACACCTTC.

The V gene is TRBV7-2, the J gene TRBJ1-5; no reliable D call. Trimming removed 6 bases at V and 0 bases at J, with 12 bases between. This CDR3 has 15 residues. Germline CDR1 and CDR2: SGHTA and FQGNSA. The CDR3 here is CASSIVFGSNQPQHF. CDR3 sequence (DNA): TGTGCCAGCAGTATTGTTTTCGGTAGCAATCAGCCCCAGCATTTT.

A few counts support this clonotype. This chain connects TRBV10-3 to TRBJ2-1; a possible D gene is TRBD2 (6 bases). This CDR3 region has 12 residues. V was cut by 10 bases and J by 10 bases, with 17 bases left in between. The germline gives CDR1 ENHRY, CDR2 SYGVKD. The CDR3 loop reads CATYDRGGEQFF. CDR3 nucleotide sequence: TGTGCCACCTACGATCGCGGAGGGGAGCAGTTCTTC.

The chain recombines TRBV5-1 with TRBJ2-7, with TRBD1 identical over 7 bases. The CDR3 loop spans 14 amino acids. The junction had 11 bases not matched to a gene; V was cut back by 4 bases and J by 7 bases. From germline, CDR1 is SGHRS and CDR2 YFSETQ. The CDR3 bases are TGCGCCAGCAGCCAATCGACAGGGAGCAATGAGCAGTACTTC. Translation: CASSQSTGSNEQYF.

The chain joins TRBV2 to TRBJ2-1, with 10 positions matching TRBD2. J lost 2 bases, V lost 6 bases, and 7 bases had no gene match. Germline lookup yields CDR1 SNHLY and CDR2 FYNNEI. This CDR3 region has 16 residues. Written as DNA, the CDR3 is TGTGCCAGCAGGTCTGTCGGACTAGCGGCCTACAATGAGCAGTTCTTC. Its translation: CASRSVGLAAYNEQFF.

This clonotype was seen a few times. The rearrangement uses TRBV11-2 and TRBJ2-7; D gene uncertain. The CDR3 consists of 17 residues. With 4 bases removed from V and 3 bases from J, the gap between germline ends came to 22 bases. The germline V gene has CDR1 SGHAT and CDR2 FQNNGV. The CDR3 DNA reads TGTGCCAGCAGCTCGTACCTCCAAGGGCAGTTAAACTACGAGCAGTACTTC. Encoded protein: CASSSYLQGQLNYEQYF.

This chain uses TRBV6-6 with TRBJ1-1; unclear D gene. Trimming pared 5 bases from V and 1 base from J, leaving 17 bases between. The CDR3 extends over 16 amino acids. Per the germline V gene, CDR1 is MNHNY and CDR2 is SVGAGI (reference sequence). DNA for the CDR3: TGTGCCAGCAGTGCCCTGACGAACCGCGGGAACACTGAAGCTTTCTTT. Translation: CASSALTNRGNTEAFF.

The V and J genes are TRBV29-1 and TRBJ1-1, with D unresolved. With 4 bases removed from V and 10 bases from J, the gap between germline ends came to 10 bases. Germline V lookup: CDR1 SQVTM, CDR2 ANQGSEA. This CDR3 spans 10 amino acids. The DNA for the CDR3 is TGCAGCGTTGGGGTTCAGGTAGCTTTCTTT. Protein sequence: CSVGVQVAFF.

The chain carries TRBV7-6 and TRBJ2-1, with D perhaps matching TRBD1 (8 bases). In germline, CDR1 is SGHVS, CDR2 FNYEAQ. With 4 bases removed from V and 0 bases from J, the gap between germline ends came to 16 bases. CDR3 size: 17 residues. This CDR3 is CASSYNRGGNSYNEQFF. Written as DNA, the CDR3 is TGTGCCAGCAGCTACAACAGGGGGGGGAACTCCTACAATGAGCAGTTCTTC.

V and J are TRBV29-1 and TRBJ2-7, with D perhaps given as TRBD1 or TRBD2 (5 bases each). Germline-derived CDR1 and CDR2 are SQVTM and ANQGSEA. This CDR3 is 12 amino acids long. Trimming left V 3 bases short and J 9 bases short, with 15 bases between. This CDR3 reads CSVDKDVGVQYF. The CDR3 DNA is TGCAGCGTTGATAAGGACGTGGGGGTGCAGTACTTC.

This clonotype has at least ten counts. The junction differs from germline at one of its ends, possibly a read error. V is TRBV6-2 or TRBV6-3 and J is TRBJ2-7, with a possible D match to TRBD2 (5 bases). The CDR3 length is 12 residues. Germline-derived CDR1 and CDR2 are MNHEY and SVGEGT. This CDR3 is CASSYPGYEQYF. In DNA, the CDR3 is TGCGCCAGCAGCTACCCGGGATACGAGCAGTACTTC.